Reported below is one T cell receptor beta chain. Its cognate antigen is unknown. The CDR3 spans 12 residues. Trimming pared 4 bases from V and 3 bases from J, leaving 5 bases between. Germline V gene sequence: CDR1 SGDLS, CDR2 YYNGEE. This table comes from immunoSEQ multiplex PCR, and its TCRdb copy is limited to in-frame clones, with some not included. In the table there are about 5,100 clones, around 79% of which are singletons. Between about 2013 and 2018, patients underwent resection in Japan or China. Histologic diagnosis was independently verified by two lung pathologists. The data derive from a study of immune evolution from preneoplasia to lung adenocarcinoma. Whole-study findings and limits: Normal lung had highest clonality; later lesions appeared denser, more diverse.

The sequenced sample consisted of FFPE normal lung tissue adjacent to the tumor. This sequence originates from a person between 55 and 70 years old with lung adenocarcinoma. The J gene is TRBJ2-1, the V gene TRBV9; no firm D call. For the CDR3, the DNA is TGTGCCAGCAGCAACGACTACAATGAGCAGTTCTTC. It codes for CASSNDYNEQFF. The variable domain in full, with the rest retrieved from reference TRBV9 and TRBJ2-1, is DSGVTQTPKHLITATGQRVTLRCSPRSGDLSVYWYQQSLDQGLQFLIQYYNGEERAKGNILERFSAQQFPDLHSELNLSSLELGDSALYFCASSNDYNEQFFGPGTRLTVL.